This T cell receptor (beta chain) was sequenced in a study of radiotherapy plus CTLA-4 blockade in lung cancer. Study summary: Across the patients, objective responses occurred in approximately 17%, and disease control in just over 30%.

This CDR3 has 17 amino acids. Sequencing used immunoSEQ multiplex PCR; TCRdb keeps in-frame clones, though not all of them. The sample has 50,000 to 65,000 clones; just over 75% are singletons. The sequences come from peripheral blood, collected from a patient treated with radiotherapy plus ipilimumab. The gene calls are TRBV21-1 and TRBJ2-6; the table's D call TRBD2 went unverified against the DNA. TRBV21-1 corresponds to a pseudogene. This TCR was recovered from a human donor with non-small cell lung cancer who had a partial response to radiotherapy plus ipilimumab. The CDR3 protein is CASSKSGLPSGANVLTF. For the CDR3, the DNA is TGTGCCAGCAGCAAATCCGGACTCCCCTCTGGGGCCAACGTCCTGACTTTC.